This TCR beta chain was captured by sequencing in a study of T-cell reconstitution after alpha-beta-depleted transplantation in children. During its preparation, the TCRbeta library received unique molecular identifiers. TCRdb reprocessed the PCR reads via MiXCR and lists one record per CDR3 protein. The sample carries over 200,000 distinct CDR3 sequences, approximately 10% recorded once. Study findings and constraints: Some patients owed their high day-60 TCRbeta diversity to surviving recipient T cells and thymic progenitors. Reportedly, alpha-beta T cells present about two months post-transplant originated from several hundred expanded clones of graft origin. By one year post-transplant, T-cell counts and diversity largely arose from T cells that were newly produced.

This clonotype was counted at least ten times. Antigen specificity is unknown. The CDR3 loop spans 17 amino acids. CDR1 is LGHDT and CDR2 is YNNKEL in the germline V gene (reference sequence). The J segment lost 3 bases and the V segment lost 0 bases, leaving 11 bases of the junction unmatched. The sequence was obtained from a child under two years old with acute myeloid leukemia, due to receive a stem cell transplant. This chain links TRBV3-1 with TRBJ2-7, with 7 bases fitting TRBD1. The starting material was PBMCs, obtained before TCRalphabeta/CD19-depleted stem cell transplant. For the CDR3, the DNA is TGTGCCAGCAGCCAAGAGAATATACAGGGGACCTTCTACGAGCAGTACTTC. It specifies CASSQENIQGTFYEQYF.